This T cell receptor beta chain stems from a study of read filtering for tumor transcriptome and immune sequencing. This clonotype was seen ten or more times. From 350 to 500 ng of RNA, a library with molecular barcoded alpha/delta and beta/gamma adaptors was made. TCRdb reprocessed the reads with MiXCR, giving one entry per CDR3 protein. The sample lists about 90,000 distinct CDR3 sequences, 9% to 15% seen once, with under 15% in the top ten. This CDR3 contains 12 residues. Trimming left V 0 bases short and J 10 bases short, with 8 bases between. Looked up from germline, CDR1 is SGDLS and CDR2 is YYNGEE.

The source material was a population of CD138-negative cells sorted from bone marrow. The V gene is TRBV9, the J gene TRBJ2-1; perhaps TRBD2 as D (5 bases). The TCR originated in a donor over 35 with multiple myeloma. The DNA of the CDR3 is TGTGCCAGCAGCGTAGGAGCGGAGGAGCAGTTCTTC. Its translation: CASSVGAEEQFF. Combining the CDR3 with reference TRBV9 and TRBJ2-1 gives the whole variable domain DSGVTQTPKHLITATGQRVTLRCSPRSGDLSVYWYQQSLDQGLQFLIQYYNGEERAKGNILERFSAQQFPDLHSELNLSSLELGDSALYFCASSVGAEEQFFGPGTRLTVL.